The present T cell receptor beta chain was sequenced within a study of T cell repertoires in cytomegalovirus infection. Note on this clonotype: Its cognate antigen is unknown.

MiXCR was run by TCRdb on the reads, yielding one entry per CDR3 protein. This table holds fewer than 1,000,000 distinct CDR3 sequences, 30% to 40% found once. Germline CDR1 MNHEY, CDR2 SMNVEV (reference sequence). CDR3 length: 11 residues. Trimming left V 6 bases short and J 13 bases short, with 14 bases between. Specimen: cultured CD8+ T cells from PBMCs, collected from culture after CMV antigen stimulation. V usage is TRBV27 and J usage is TRBJ2-3; D ambiguous. The TCR comes from a human donor in good health (CMV status not recorded). Some clones in this sample may be carry-over from other donors' samples. Written as DNA, the CDR3 is TGTGCCAGCAGAAGGCAGAGTGGGGAGTATTTT. This sequence encodes CASRRQSGEYF.